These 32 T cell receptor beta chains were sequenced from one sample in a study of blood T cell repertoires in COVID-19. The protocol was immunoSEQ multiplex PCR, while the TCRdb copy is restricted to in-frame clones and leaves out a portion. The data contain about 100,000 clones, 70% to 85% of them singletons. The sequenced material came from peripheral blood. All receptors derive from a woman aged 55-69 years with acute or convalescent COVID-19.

The CDR3 sequence is CASSFSRSNEKLFF. In DNA, the CDR3 is TGTGCCAGCAGCTTCTCCAGATCTAATGAAAAACTGTTTTTT. The rearrangement links TRBV11-1 to TRBJ1-4, with D hard to call. Trimming pared 3 bases from V and 3 bases from J, leaving 8 bases between. The CDR3 covers 14 residues. In germline, CDR1 is SGHAT, CDR2 FQDESV (reference sequence).

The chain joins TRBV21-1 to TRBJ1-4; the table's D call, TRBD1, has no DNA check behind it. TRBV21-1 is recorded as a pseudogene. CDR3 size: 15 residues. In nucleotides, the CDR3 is TGTGCCAGCAGCATTGGGGACACCACTAATGAAAAACTGTTTTTT. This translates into CASSIGDTTNEKLFF.

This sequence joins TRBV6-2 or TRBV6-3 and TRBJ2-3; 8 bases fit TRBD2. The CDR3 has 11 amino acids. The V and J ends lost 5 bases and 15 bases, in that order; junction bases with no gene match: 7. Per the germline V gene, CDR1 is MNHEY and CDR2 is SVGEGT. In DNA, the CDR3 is TGTGCCAGCAGTCCCGGGACTAGGGGATATTTT. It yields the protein CASSPGTRGYF.

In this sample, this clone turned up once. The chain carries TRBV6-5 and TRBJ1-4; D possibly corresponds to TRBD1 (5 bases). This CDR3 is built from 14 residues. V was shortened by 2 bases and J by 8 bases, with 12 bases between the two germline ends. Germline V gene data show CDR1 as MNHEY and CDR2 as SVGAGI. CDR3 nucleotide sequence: TGTGCCAGCAGTTACAGGTTGCAGGGCGAAAAACTGTTTTTT. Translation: CASSYRLQGEKLFF.

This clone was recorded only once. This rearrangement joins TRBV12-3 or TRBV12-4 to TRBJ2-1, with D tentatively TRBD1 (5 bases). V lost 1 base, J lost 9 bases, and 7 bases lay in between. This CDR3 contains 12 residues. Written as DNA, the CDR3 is TGTGCCAGCAGTTTAGTTAGGGGTGAGCAGTTCTTC. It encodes CASSLVRGEQFF.

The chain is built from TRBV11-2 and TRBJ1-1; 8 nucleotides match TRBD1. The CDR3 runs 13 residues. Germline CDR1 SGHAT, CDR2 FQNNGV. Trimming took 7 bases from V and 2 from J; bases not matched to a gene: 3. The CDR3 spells CASIGQGNTEAFF. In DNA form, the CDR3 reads TGTGCCAGCATTGGACAGGGAAACACTGAAGCTTTCTTT.

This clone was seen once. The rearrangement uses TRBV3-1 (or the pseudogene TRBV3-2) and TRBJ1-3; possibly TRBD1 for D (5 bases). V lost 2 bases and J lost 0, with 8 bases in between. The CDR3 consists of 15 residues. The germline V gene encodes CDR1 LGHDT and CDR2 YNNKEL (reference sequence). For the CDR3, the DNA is TGTGCCAGCAGCCAATACAGGTTCTCTGGAAACACCATATATTTT. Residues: CASSQYRFSGNTIYF.

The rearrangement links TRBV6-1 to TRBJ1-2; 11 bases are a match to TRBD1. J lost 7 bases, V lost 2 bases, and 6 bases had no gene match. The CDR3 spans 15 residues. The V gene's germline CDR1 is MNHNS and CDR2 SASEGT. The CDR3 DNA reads TGTGCCAGCAGTGAACGTAGGACAGGGGGCTTTGGCTACACCTTC. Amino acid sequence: CASSERRTGGFGYTF.

As DNA, the CDR3 is TGTGCCAGCAGCCAAGATCCCAGGAACTATGGCTACACCTTC. Its translation: CASSQDPRNYGYTF. The rearrangement joins TRBV4-2 to TRBJ1-2, with D uncertain. The CDR3 totals 14 residues. Trimming shortened V by 0 bases and J by 2 bases, and 7 bases separated the two germline ends. Germline CDR1 LGHNA, CDR2 YNFKEQ.

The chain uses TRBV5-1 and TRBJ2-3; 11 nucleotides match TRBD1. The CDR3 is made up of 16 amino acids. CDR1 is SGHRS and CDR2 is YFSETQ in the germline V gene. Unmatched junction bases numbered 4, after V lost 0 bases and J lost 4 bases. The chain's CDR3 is CASSLGRTGGADTQYF. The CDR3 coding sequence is TGCGCCAGCAGCTTGGGTAGGACAGGGGGCGCAGATACGCAGTATTTT.

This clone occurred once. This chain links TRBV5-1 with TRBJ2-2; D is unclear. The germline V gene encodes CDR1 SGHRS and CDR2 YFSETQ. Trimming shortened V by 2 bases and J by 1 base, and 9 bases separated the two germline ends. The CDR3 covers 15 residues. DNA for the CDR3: TGCGCCAGCAGCTTAAGCACCCTGAACACCGGGGAGCTGTTTTTT. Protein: CASSLSTLNTGELFF.

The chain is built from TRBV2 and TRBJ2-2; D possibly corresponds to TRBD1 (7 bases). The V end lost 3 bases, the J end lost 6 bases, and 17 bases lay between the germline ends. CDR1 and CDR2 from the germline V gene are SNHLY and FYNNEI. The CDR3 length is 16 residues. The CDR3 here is CASSERGQPSAGELFF. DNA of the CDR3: TGTGCCAGCAGTGAGCGGGGACAGCCTTCCGCCGGGGAGCTGTTTTTT.

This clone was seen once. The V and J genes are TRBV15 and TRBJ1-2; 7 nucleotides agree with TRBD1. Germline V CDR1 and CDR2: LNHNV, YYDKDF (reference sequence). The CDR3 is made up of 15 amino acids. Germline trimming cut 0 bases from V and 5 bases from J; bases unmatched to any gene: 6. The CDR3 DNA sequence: TGTGCCACCAGCAGAGACCGGGGACAGCCTTATGGCTACACCTTC. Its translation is CATSRDRGQPYGYTF. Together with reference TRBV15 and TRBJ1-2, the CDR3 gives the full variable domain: DAMVIQNPRYQVTQFGKPVTLSCSQTLNHNVMYWYQQKSSQAPKLLFHYYDKDFNNEADTPDNFQSRRPNTSFCFLDIRSPGLGDTAMYLCATSRDRGQPYGYTFGSGTRLTVV.

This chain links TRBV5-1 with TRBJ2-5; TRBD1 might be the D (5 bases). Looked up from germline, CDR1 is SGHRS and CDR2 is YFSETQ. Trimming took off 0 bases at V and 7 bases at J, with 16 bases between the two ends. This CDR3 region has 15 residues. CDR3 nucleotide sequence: TGCGCCAGCAGCTTGGATAGACAGCCCCTTGGGACCCAGTACTTC. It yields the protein CASSLDRQPLGTQYF. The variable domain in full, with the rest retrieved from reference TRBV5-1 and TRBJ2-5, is KAGVTQTPRYLIKTRGQQVTLSCSPISGHRSVSWYQQTPGQGLQFLFEYFSETQRNKGNFPGRFSGRQFSNSRSEMNVSTLELGDSALYLCASSLDRQPLGTQYFGPGTRLLVL.

CDR3 residues: CASSVEGNRHRNSPLHF. In DNA, the CDR3 is TGTGCCAGCAGCGTAGAAGGGAACAGGCATAGAAATTCACCCCTCCACTTT. This chain connects TRBV9 to TRBJ1-6; tentative D call: TRBD1 (5 bases). The CDR3 covers 17 residues. Trimming took 0 bases from V and 7 from J, leaving 17 bases between them. Looked up from germline, CDR1 is SGDLS and CDR2 is YYNGEE.

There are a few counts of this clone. This CDR3 reads CARGYRAGVYEQYF. CDR3 DNA: TGTGCCAGGGGCTACAGGGCGGGGGTCTACGAGCAGTACTTC. The V and J genes are TRBV6-5 and TRBJ2-7; maybe TRBD2 (7 bases). Germline CDR1 is MNHEY and CDR2 is SVGAGI. The CDR3 is 14 residues long. Trimming stripped 9 bases from V and 3 bases from J, with 18 bases between.

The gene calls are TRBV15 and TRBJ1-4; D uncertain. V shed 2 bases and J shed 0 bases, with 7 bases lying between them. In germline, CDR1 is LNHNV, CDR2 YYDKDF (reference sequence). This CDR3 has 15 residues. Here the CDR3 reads CATSRSSATNEKLFF. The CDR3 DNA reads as TGTGCCACCAGCAGATCGAGTGCAACTAATGAAAAACTGTTTTTT.

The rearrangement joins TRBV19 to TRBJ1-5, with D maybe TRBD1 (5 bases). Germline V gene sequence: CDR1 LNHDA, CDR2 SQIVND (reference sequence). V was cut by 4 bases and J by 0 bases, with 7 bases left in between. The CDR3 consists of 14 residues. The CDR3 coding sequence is TGTGCCAGTAGTAAGGGGCATAGCAATCAGCCCCAGCATTTT. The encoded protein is CASSKGHSNQPQHF. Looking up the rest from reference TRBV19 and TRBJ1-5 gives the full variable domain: DGGITQSPKYLFRKEGQNVTLSCEQNLNHDAMYWYRQDPGQGLRLIYYSQIVNDFQKGDIAEGYSVSREKKESFPLTVTSAQKNPTAFYLCASSKGHSNQPQHFGDGTRLSIL.

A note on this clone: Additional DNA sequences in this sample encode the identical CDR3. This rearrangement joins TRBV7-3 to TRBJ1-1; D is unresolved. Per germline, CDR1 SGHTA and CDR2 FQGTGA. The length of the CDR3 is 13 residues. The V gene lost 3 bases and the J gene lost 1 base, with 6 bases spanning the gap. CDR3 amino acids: CASSFGGNTEAFF. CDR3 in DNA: TGTGCCAGCAGCTTTGGCGGGAACACTGAAGCTTTCTTT.

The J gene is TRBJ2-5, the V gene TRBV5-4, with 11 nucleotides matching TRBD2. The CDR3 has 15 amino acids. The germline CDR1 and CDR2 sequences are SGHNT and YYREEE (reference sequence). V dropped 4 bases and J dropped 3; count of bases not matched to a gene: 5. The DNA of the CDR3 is TGTGCCAGCAGCCGGACTAGCGGGCCCGAAGAGACCCAGTACTTC. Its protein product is CASSRTSGPEETQYF.

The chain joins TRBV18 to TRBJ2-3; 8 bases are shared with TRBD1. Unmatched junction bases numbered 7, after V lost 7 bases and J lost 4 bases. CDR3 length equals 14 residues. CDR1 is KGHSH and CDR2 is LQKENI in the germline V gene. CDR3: CASLARGLSDTQYF. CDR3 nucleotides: TGTGCCAGCTTGGCCAGGGGGCTCTCAGATACGCAGTATTTT.

The CDR3 protein is CASTRTGVSSGANVLTF. CDR3 DNA: TGTGCCAGCACCCGAACAGGGGTCAGCTCTGGGGCCAACGTCCTGACTTTC. The chain carries TRBV27 and TRBJ2-6, with 7 bases matching TRBD1. Germline CDR1 and CDR2: MNHEY and SMNVEV (reference sequence). With V trimmed by 7 bases and J by 0 bases, 9 bases remained unmatched. This CDR3 spans 17 amino acids.

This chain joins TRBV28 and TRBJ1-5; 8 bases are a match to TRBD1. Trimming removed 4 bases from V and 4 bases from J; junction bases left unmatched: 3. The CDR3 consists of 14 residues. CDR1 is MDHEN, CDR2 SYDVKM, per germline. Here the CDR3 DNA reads TGTGCCAGCAGTTCGGACAGGGAGAATCAGCCCCAGCATTTT. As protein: CASSSDRENQPQHF.

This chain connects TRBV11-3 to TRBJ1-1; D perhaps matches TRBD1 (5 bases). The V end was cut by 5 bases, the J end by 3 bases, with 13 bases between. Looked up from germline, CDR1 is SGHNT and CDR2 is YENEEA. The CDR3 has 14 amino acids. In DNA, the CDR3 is TGTGCCAGCAGCCTACGGGGGGATCACACTGAAGCTTTCTTT. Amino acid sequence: CASSLRGDHTEAFF.

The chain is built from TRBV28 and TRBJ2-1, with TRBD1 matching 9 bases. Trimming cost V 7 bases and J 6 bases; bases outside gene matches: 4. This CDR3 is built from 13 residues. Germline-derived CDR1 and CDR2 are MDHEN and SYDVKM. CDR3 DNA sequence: TGTGCCAGCAAGGGGACAGGGTCCAATGAGCAGTTCTTC. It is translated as CASKGTGSNEQFF.

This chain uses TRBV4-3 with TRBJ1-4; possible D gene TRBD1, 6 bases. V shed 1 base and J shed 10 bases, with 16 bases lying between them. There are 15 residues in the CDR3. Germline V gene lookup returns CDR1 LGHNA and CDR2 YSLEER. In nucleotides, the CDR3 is TGCGCCAGCAGCCAAGGTTCAGGGGAAGACGGAAAACTGTTTTTT. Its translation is CASSQGSGEDGKLFF.

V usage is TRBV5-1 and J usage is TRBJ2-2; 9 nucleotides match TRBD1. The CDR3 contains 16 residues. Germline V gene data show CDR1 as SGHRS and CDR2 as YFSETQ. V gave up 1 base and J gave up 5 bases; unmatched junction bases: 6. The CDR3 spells CASSLIQGARTGELFF. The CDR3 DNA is TGCGCCAGCAGCTTGATACAGGGGGCTCGGACCGGGGAGCTGTTTTTT.

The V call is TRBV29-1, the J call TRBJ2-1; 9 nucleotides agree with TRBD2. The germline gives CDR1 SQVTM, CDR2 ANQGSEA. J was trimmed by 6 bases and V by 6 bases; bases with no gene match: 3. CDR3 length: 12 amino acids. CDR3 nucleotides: TGCAGCGTAGGCGGGGGGGCCAATGAGCAGTTCTTC. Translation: CSVGGGANEQFF.

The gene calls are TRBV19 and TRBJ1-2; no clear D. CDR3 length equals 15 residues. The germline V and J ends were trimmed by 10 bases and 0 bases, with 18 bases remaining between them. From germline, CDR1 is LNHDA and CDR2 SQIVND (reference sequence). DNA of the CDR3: TGTGCCACCCGTATACGGGGTAATGCTAACTATGGCTACACCTTC. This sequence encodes CATRIRGNANYGYTF.

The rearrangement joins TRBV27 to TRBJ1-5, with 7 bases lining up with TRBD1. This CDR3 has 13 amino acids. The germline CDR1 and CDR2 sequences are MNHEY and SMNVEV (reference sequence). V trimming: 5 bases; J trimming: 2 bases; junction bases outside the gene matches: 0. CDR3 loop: CASSGQGNQPQHF. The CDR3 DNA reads TGTGCCAGCAGTGGACAGGGCAATCAGCCCCAGCATTTT.

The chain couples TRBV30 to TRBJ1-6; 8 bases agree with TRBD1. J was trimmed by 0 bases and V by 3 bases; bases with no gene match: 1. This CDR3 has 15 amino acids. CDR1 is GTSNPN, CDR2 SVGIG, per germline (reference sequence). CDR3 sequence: CAWRGTGSYNSPLHF. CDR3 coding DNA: TGTGCCTGGAGGGGGACAGGCTCCTATAATTCACCCCTCCACTTT.

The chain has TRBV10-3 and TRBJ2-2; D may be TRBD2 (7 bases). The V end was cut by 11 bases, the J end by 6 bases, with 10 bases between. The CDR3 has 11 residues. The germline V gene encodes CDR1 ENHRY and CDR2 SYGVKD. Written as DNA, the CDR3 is TGTGCCTGCGGGGGCGCCGGGGAGCTGTTTTTT. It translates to CACGGAGELFF.